These T cell receptor beta chains were read from a single sample in a study of type 1 and type 2 diabetes patients. TCRdb re-derived calls from the multiplex PCR reads in MiXCR, one entry per CDR3 protein. The data show around 300,000 distinct CDR3 sequences, over 45% seen once. Sequenced material: peripheral blood mononuclear cells (PBMCs). The receptors stem from a man younger than 30 with type 2 diabetes. CDR3s include the opening cysteine and the closing phenylalanine or tryptophan. The order of the fields is J gene, D gene, V gene, clone size, CDR3 DNA, CDR3 protein. D genes are given only for firm matches. Clone size appears in some rows only: once, few, many, or a class for an expanded clone.

TRBJ2-2,TRBD2,TRBV29-1,once,TGCAGCGTTGGTGGCGGGAGGGGCGACACCGGGGAGCTGTTTTTT,CSVGGGRGDTGELFF
TRBJ2-1,.,TRBV2,.,TGTGCCAGCAGTGACGAGAAGGGCACTGAGCAGTTCTTC,CASSDEKGTEQFF
TRBJ1-1,TRBD1,TRBV27,few,TGTGCCAGCAGTTTAAAGGGGGCGGACACTGAAGCTTTCTTT,CASSLKGADTEAFF
TRBJ2-2,.,TRBV7-3,few,TGTGCCAGCAGCCTCCTGGGGGGGCGGGAAGTAGTCGGGGAGCTGTTTTTT,CASSLLGGREVVGELFF
TRBJ2-2,.,TRBV2,.,TGTGCCAGCAGTGATCCGGGAGCGACCACCGGGGAGCTGTTTTTT,CASSDPGATTGELFF
TRBJ2-7,.,TRBV27,few,TGTGCCAGCAGTCCCAATTACGGGGGCTCCTACGAGCAGTACTTC,CASSPNYGGSYEQYF
TRBJ1-1,.,TRBV5-1,.,TGCGCCAGCGAACTCGGGAAGGGACTGAACACTGAAGCTTTCTTT,CASELGKGLNTEAFF
TRBJ2-7,TRBD1,TRBV7-7,few,TGTGCTAGCAGCTTAGTGAACAGGGGGAAGTACGAGCAGTACTTC,CASSLVNRGKYEQYF
TRBJ2-5,TRBD1,TRBV6-6,few,TGTGCCAGCTCGCCCCGGGACAGCCAAGAGACCCAGTACTTC,CASSPRDSQETQYF
TRBJ1-2,.,TRBV20-1,.,TGCAGTGCTAGAACTGTTCTGGGGCAGTCTGGCTACACCTTC,CSARTVLGQSGYTF
TRBJ2-3,TRBD2,TRBV12-3/TRBV12-4,.,TGTGCCAGCATCGAGCGGGGGGGGACAGATACGCAGTATTTT,CASIERGGTDTQYF
TRBJ2-5,.,TRBV12-3/TRBV12-4,few,TGTGCCAGCAGCGCGGACGGGAGAAGGGAGACCCAGTACTTC,CASSADGRRETQYF
TRBJ1-1,.,TRBV20-1,.,TGCAGTGCAGGGGGTCGAGGCACTGAAGCTTTCTTT,CSAGGRGTEAFF
TRBJ2-2,.,TRBV2,many,TGTGCCAGCAGTGGTCTGAACACCGGGGAGCTGTTTTTT,CASSGLNTGELFF
TRBJ1-5,.,TRBV19,few,TGTGCCAGTAGTATGCAGGTGAATCGTCAGCCCCAGCATTTT,CASSMQVNRQPQHF
TRBJ2-7,TRBD2,TRBV6-1,few,TGTGCCAGCAGTGGGGGACTAGCGGGACCCTACGAGCAGTACTTC,CASSGGLAGPYEQYF
TRBJ2-7,TRBD1,TRBV19,few,TGTGCCAGTAGTATCCAAAGACAGGGCTCCTACGAGCAGTACTTC,CASSIQRQGSYEQYF
TRBJ1-1,TRBD1,TRBV20-1,.,TGCAGTGTTGGGGGGACAGGGAACACTGAAGCTTTCTTT,CSVGGTGNTEAFF
TRBJ1-1,TRBD1,TRBV12-3/TRBV12-4,.,TGTGCCATCAGGGGGACAGGTGGGGGAAATGAAGCTTTCTTT,CAIRGTGGGNEAFF
TRBJ2-5,TRBD2,TRBV10-1,.,TGCGCCAGCAGCCCGGCAGCCCGACTAGCGGGAGGTCGGGCGACCCAGTACTTC,CASSPAARLAGGRATQYF
TRBJ2-3,TRBD2,TRBV7-3,few,TGTGCCAGCAGCCCAGCGCGACTAGCGGGGGGGCGGAGCACAGATACGCAGTATTTT,CASSPARLAGGRSTDTQYF
TRBJ1-6,.,TRBV27,.,TGTGCCAGCACCACAATCCATAATTCACCCCTCCACTTT,CASTTIHNSPLHF
TRBJ2-6,TRBD1,TRBV19,.,TGTGCCAGTAGTCTTCCAGGGACAGGGGGGACTGGGGCCAACGTCCTGACTTTC,CASSLPGTGGTGANVLTF
TRBJ2-2,.,TRBV15,many,TGTGCCACCAGCAGAGTAAGGAGGAACACCGGGGAGCTGTTTTTT,CATSRVRRNTGELFF
TRBJ1-5,.,TRBV18,.,TGTGCCAGCTCACCAACGCTAGCTTCAGATACGCAGCATTTT,CASSPTLASDTQHF
TRBJ1-2,TRBD1,TRBV6-5,few,TGTGCCAGCAGTTACTCGATCCAGGGGGAGGGCTATGGCTACACCTTC,CASSYSIQGEGYGYTF
TRBJ1-1,.,TRBV10-3,many,TGTGCCATCAGTGACCTAACCAAATCGGGGACTGAAGCTTTCTTT,CAISDLTKSGTEAFF
TRBJ2-7,TRBD1,TRBV6-5,.,TGTGCCAGCCGCGGACAGGTCTACGAGCAGTACTTC,CASRGQVYEQYF
TRBJ2-5,TRBD2,TRBV15,.,TGTGCCACCAGCAGAGATCTAGTTTCCGCGGCGGGGGAAGAGACCCAGTACTTC,CATSRDLVSAAGEETQYF
TRBJ1-4,.,TRBV7-9,few,TGTGCCAGCAGCTCCGACTTCCTAGTTTCCGAACTGTTTTTT,CASSSDFLVSELFF
TRBJ2-3,TRBD2,TRBV19,.,TGTGCCAGTAGTACCGGGGGGTGGGGCACAGATACGCAGTATTTT,CASSTGGWGTDTQYF
TRBJ2-7,.,TRBV4-2,.,TGTGCCAGCAGCCAAGAATCTTCAGGGCCCTACGAGCAGTACTTC,CASSQESSGPYEQYF
TRBJ1-4,TRBD1,TRBV7-9,.,TGTGCCAGCAGCTGGACAGGGGGCACTAATGAAAAACTGTTTTTT,CASSWTGGTNEKLFF
TRBJ2-1,.,TRBV6-5,few,TGTGCCAGCAGTTACACAGGCAATGAGCAGTTCTTC,CASSYTGNEQFF
TRBJ2-1,TRBD2,TRBV2,.,TGTGCCAGCAGTGAAGTAAGCGGGGGGGCCGTTGAGCAGTTCTTC,CASSEVSGGAVEQFF
TRBJ2-2,.,TRBV10-3,.,TGTGCCATCAGTGAAGGAGGAACGGACACCGGGGAGCTGTTTTTT,CAISEGGTDTGELFF
TRBJ2-3,.,TRBV7-8,.,TGTGCCAGCAGCGCAGCAAGGGGCACAGATACGCAGTATTTT,CASSAARGTDTQYF
TRBJ2-7,.,TRBV7-8,.,TGTGCCAGCAGCCCACGACTCGGTGTCGGGATTCCATCCTACGAGCAGTACTTC,CASSPRLGVGIPSYEQYF
TRBJ2-7,.,TRBV2,.,TGTGCCAGCAGTGGAGGGGGTGCGTTCGAGCAGTACTTC,CASSGGGAFEQYF
TRBJ2-7,.,TRBV7-2,many,TGTGCCAGCAGCTTCACCTACGAGCAGTACTTC,CASSFTYEQYF
TRBJ1-1,TRBD1,TRBV10-3,many,TGTGCCATCAGTGAGAGAACAGGGGTCGGTATTAGCACTGAAGCTTTCTTT,CAISERTGVGISTEAFF
TRBJ2-3,.,TRBV7-2,.,TGTGCCAGCAGCCCATCCCGGGTTGACACAGATACGCAGTATTTT,CASSPSRVDTDTQYF
TRBJ1-5,TRBD1,TRBV19,.,TGTGCCAGCGCAGACAGGGGGCGGAATCAGCCCCAGCATTTT,CASADRGRNQPQHF
TRBJ1-1,.,TRBV4-1,.,TGCGCCAGCAGCCAAGATGGGGTAGGGGCGACTGAAGCTTTCTTT,CASSQDGVGATEAFF
TRBJ1-6,.,TRBV6-5,.,TGTGCCAGCAGCCCGGGTGGCAGGAGTAATTCACCCCTCCACTTT,CASSPGGRSNSPLHF
TRBJ2-3,TRBD2,TRBV25-1,.,TGTGCCAGCGCAGCCCCACCGACTAGCGGGAATCGGGCAGATACGCAGTATTTT,CASAAPPTSGNRADTQYF
TRBJ2-7,TRBD1,TRBV7-2,few,TGTGCCAGCAGCCTCCAGGGGGCGCGCGAGCAGTACTTC,CASSLQGAREQYF
TRBJ1-1,TRBD1,TRBV7-9,.,TGTGCCAGCAGCTCAAAGACAGGGCTAGGAACTGAAGCTTTCTTT,CASSSKTGLGTEAFF
TRBJ1-1,.,TRBV2,.,TGTGCCACCACTGCGGGAGGGGCGACTGAAGCTTTCTTT,CATTAGGATEAFF
TRBJ1-2,TRBD1,TRBV5-1,.,TGCGCCAGCAGCTCCACAGGGGTACGCGGCTACACCTTC,CASSSTGVRGYTF
TRBJ2-1,.,TRBV27,.,TGTGCCAGCAGTTTAACCCCGCCGGACTACAATGAGCAGTTCTTC,CASSLTPPDYNEQFF
TRBJ1-4,.,TRBV2,.,TGTGCCAGCAGGGTACAGGGCCTTAATGAAAAACTGTTTTTT,CASRVQGLNEKLFF
TRBJ2-5,TRBD1,TRBV9,few,TGTGCCAGCAGCCCCTCCGACAGGGCGAGGGCCCAGTACTTC,CASSPSDRARAQYF
TRBJ2-7,.,TRBV13,.,TGTGCCAGCAGCAGAGATGGAGATGGGGCCGGAGAGCAGTACTTC,CASSRDGDGAGEQYF
TRBJ1-5,.,TRBV28,.,TGTGCCAGCAGTTTGGGGAAAGCGCCCCAGCATTTT,CASSLGKAPQHF
TRBJ1-1,.,TRBV6-5,.,TGTGCCAGCAGTTACTCGGGTTCCCTGAACACTGAAGCTTTCTTT,CASSYSGSLNTEAFF
TRBJ1-1,.,TRBV6-6,.,TGTGCCAGCAGTGGCAGCAGGGCAGCGAGCACTGAAGCTTTCTTT,CASSGSRAASTEAFF